What follows are 24 T cell receptor beta chains derived from one specimen sequenced in a study of cytomegalovirus exposure and HLA in healthy donors. The PCR made use of 60 Vbeta and 13 Jbeta primers. Repertoires were generated with immunoSEQ multiplex PCR, while TCRdb's copy carries only in-frame clones and drops some. Among about 160,000 clones listed, approximately 80% were seen once. Sequenced sample: PBMCs. The origin of the receptors is a woman aged 50 to 60 in good health and CMV-seronegative.

The chain links TRBV11-2 to TRBJ2-5; 8 bases are shared with TRBD2. The tail of the sequence fits TRBJ2-7 better, so the J call may be wrong. This CDR3 is 15 amino acids long. CDR1 is SGHAT and CDR2 is FQNNGV in the germline V gene. The CDR3 loop reads CASSPTGGNLYEQYF. CDR3 nucleotides: TGTGCCAGCAGCCCCACGGGGGGGAACCTTTACGAGCAGTACTTC.

J is TRBJ2-3 and V is TRBV6-1, with 8 nucleotides matching TRBD1. Looked up from germline, CDR1 is MNHNS and CDR2 is SASEGT. The CDR3 totals 16 residues. V was clipped by 4 bases and J by 0 bases; unmatched bases: 6. This CDR3 is CASSAYDRGSTDTQYF. The DNA for the CDR3 is TGTGCCAGCAGTGCTTATGACAGGGGTAGCACAGATACGCAGTATTTT.

The CDR3 loop is CASSEDGGTDTQYF. The CDR3 DNA reads as TGTGCCAGCAGTGAAGACGGGGGCACAGATACGCAGTATTTT. The rearrangement uses TRBV2 and TRBJ2-3, with D perhaps matching TRBD2 (5 bases). The CDR3 sequence is 14 residues long. The V end lost 1 base, the J end lost 1 base, and 6 bases lay between the germline ends. Germline lookup yields CDR1 SNHLY and CDR2 FYNNEI.

CDR3 residues: CASSKFLPGTGSGEQYF. The CDR3 DNA is TGTGCCAGCAGCAAATTCCTCCCCGGGACAGGGTCGGGGGAGCAGTACTTC. The V call is TRBV27, the J call TRBJ2-7; 9 bases agree with TRBD1. The ends lost 6 bases at V and 7 bases at J; junction bases unmatched: 19. CDR3 size: 17 residues. CDR1 is MNHEY, CDR2 SMNVEV, per germline (reference sequence).

CDR3 sequence: CASSRGLAGVNEQFF. CDR3 nucleotides: TGTGCCAGCAGCCGCGGACTAGCGGGAGTGAATGAGCAGTTCTTC. The genes are TRBV4-2 and TRBJ2-1, with TRBD2 identical over 13 bases. The CDR3 loop spans 15 amino acids. J lost 7 bases, V lost 4 bases, and 4 bases had no gene match. Germline-derived CDR1 and CDR2 are LGHNA and YNFKEQ.

The V and J genes are TRBV29-1 and TRBJ1-4; D is unresolved. This CDR3 is 13 amino acids long. Trimming removed 4 bases from V and 8 bases from J, with 14 bases in between. Germline lookup yields CDR1 SQVTM and CDR2 ANQGSEA. CDR3 DNA sequence: TGCAGCGTTGGGGCAGGCTCTGGCGAAAAACTGTTTTTT. This translates into CSVGAGSGEKLFF. Full variable domain (missing parts from reference TRBV29-1 and TRBJ1-4): SAVISQKPSRDICQRGTSLTIQCQVDSQVTMMFWYRQQPGQSLTLIATANQGSEATYESGFVIDKFPISRPNLTFSTLTVSNMSPEDSSIYLCSVGAGSGEKLFFGSGTQLSVL.

This clone was counted a few times. The J gene is TRBJ2-5, the V gene TRBV7-2, with 7 bases identical to TRBD2. The ends lost 1 base at V and 5 bases at J; junction bases unmatched: 10. CDR1 is SGHTA, CDR2 FQGNSA, per germline. The CDR3 runs 16 residues. CDR3 sequence (DNA): TGTGCCAGCAGCTTAGGGTTGGGACTAACTCAGGAGACCCAGTACTTC. Amino acids: CASSLGLGLTQETQYF.

The chain carries TRBV29-1 and TRBJ2-5; D ambiguous. This CDR3 contains 10 residues. The V end was cut by 4 bases, the J end by 7 bases, with 7 bases between. Germline CDR1 reads SQVTM; CDR2 reads ANQGSEA. CDR3 nucleotide sequence: TGCAGCGTTGCTTTTGTGACCCAGTACTTC. Translated, it gives CSVAFVTQYF.

V usage is TRBV4-3 and J usage is TRBJ2-1, with a tentative D call TRBD2 (5 bases). Trimming shortened V by 2 bases and J by 8 bases, and 10 bases separated the two germline ends. The germline gives CDR1 LGHNA, CDR2 YSLEER. The CDR3 runs to 13 residues. CDR3 nucleotide sequence: TGCGCCAGCAGCCAATCCACTAGTTATGAGCAGTTCTTC. Protein product: CASSQSTSYEQFF.

The J gene is TRBJ1-1, the V gene TRBV6-5; D possibly corresponds to TRBD1 (5 bases). The germline V gene encodes CDR1 MNHEY and CDR2 SVGAGI. The CDR3 runs 14 residues. The ends were cut back, 4 bases at V and 1 base at J, with 10 bases in the middle. The CDR3 loop reads CASSLGVGNTEAFF. The CDR3 DNA follows: TGTGCCAGCAGTTTAGGGGTCGGGAACACTGAAGCTTTCTTT.

This chain uses TRBV19 with TRBJ2-5; no reliable D call. Trimming cost V 5 bases and J 1 base, with 8 bases left between them. Per germline, CDR1 LNHDA and CDR2 SQIVND (reference sequence). The CDR3 has 13 amino acids. In nucleotides, the CDR3 is TGTGCCAGTAGTCTTGGCTTCCAAGAGACCCAGTACTTC. This sequence encodes CASSLGFQETQYF. Supplemented by reference TRBV19 and TRBJ2-5, the full variable domain reads DGGITQSPKYLFRKEGQNVTLSCEQNLNHDAMYWYRQDPGQGLRLIYYSQIVNDFQKGDIAEGYSVSREKKESFPLTVTSAQKNPTAFYLCASSLGFQETQYFGPGTRLLVL.

This clone has a single count. V is TRBV5-6 and J is TRBJ2-3; a possible D gene is TRBD2 (7 bases). The CDR3 is 18 residues long. Trimming left V 4 bases short and J 2 bases short, with 23 bases between. Germline V lookup: CDR1 SGHDT, CDR2 YYEEEE. This chain's CDR3 is CASSGGQAGYLFTDTQYF. CDR3 bases: TGTGCCAGCAGCGGGGGGCAAGCGGGGTACCTCTTCACAGATACGCAGTATTTT.

This rearrangement joins TRBV25-1 to TRBJ2-7; the D gene is possibly TRBD2 (6 bases). V was pared by 5 bases and J by 4 bases, with 12 bases between. The CDR3 runs to 13 residues. Germline CDR1 and CDR2: MGHDK and SYGVNS. DNA for the CDR3: TGTGCCAGCAGTAACTTGGGGGGTTACGAGCAGTACTTC. Protein product: CASSNLGGYEQYF.

The rearrangement uses TRBV19 and TRBJ2-7; possibly TRBD2 for D (5 bases). V gave up 3 bases and J gave up 3 bases, with 12 bases separating them. The germline V gene encodes CDR1 LNHDA and CDR2 SQIVND (reference sequence). CDR3 size: 14 residues. The CDR3 here is CASSIRVGVYEQYF. CDR3 sequence (DNA): TGTGCCAGTAGTATTAGGGTGGGAGTCTACGAGCAGTACTTC.

The rearrangement links TRBV29-1 to TRBJ2-1; a possible D gene is TRBD2 (6 bases). CDR3 length equals 13 residues. From germline, CDR1 is SQVTM and CDR2 ANQGSEA. This CDR3 is CIVLTGVYNEQFF. CDR3 in DNA: TGCATTGTTCTAACGGGAGTCTACAATGAGCAGTTCTTC.

J is TRBJ2-6 and V is TRBV5-1, with D possibly being TRBD1 (6 bases). The CDR3 spans 15 residues. Germline-derived CDR1 and CDR2 are SGHRS and YFSETQ. Trimming stripped 2 bases from V and 1 base from J, with 7 bases between. CDR3 sequence (DNA): TGCGCCAGCAGCTTAGGGGGTTCTGGGGCCAACGTCCTGACTTTC. Its protein product is CASSLGGSGANVLTF.

As to this clone: One end of the junction varies from germline; a read error may be responsible. The chain combines TRBV28 with TRBJ2-5, with a possible D match to TRBD2 (6 bases). The CDR3 loop spans 14 amino acids. CDR1 is MDHEN, CDR2 SYDVKM, per germline. The CDR3 region is CASSSTGLQEAQYF. CDR3 in DNA: TGTGCCAGCAGTTCGACGGGACTCCAAGAGGCCCAGTACTTC. The whole variable domain, remainder taken from reference TRBV28 and TRBJ2-5, is DVKVTQSSRYLVKRTGEKVFLECVQDMDHENMFWYRQDPGLGLRLIYFSYDVKMKEKGDIPEGYSVSREKKERFSLILESASTNQTSMYLCASSSTGLQEAQYFGPGTRLLVL.

This clone was observed once. The rearrangement links TRBV5-6 to TRBJ1-5; 7 bases are a match to TRBD1. The V segment lost 4 bases and the J segment 6 bases; nucleotides outside the gene matches: 13. The germline CDR1 and CDR2 sequences are SGHDT and YYEEEE. This CDR3 comprises 16 residues. As DNA, the CDR3 is TGTGCCAGCAGCACCCGAGGGGCAGGGGGGATTCAGCCCCAGCATTTT. Protein sequence: CASSTRGAGGIQPQHF.

The rearrangement links TRBV7-9 to TRBJ2-1; D perhaps matches TRBD1 (5 bases). The CDR3 covers 13 residues. The germline V gene has CDR1 SEHNR and CDR2 FQNEAQ (reference sequence). V was clipped by 2 bases and J by 9 bases, with 11 bases between them. The chain's CDR3 is CASSLQGQGEQFF. The DNA of the CDR3 is TGTGCCAGCAGCTTACAGGGTCAGGGTGAGCAGTTCTTC.

This clone was observed a handful of times. The V call is TRBV29-1, the J call TRBJ2-3; 8 bases match TRBD2. The trim removed 1 base at V and 5 bases at J, leaving 5 bases unmatched. CDR1 and CDR2 from the germline V gene are SQVTM and ANQGSEA. CDR3 size: 14 residues. DNA for the CDR3: TGCAGCGTTGAAGGGCGGGAGGTGCGAGATACGCAGTATTTT. This gives the protein CSVEGREVRDTQYF.

The rearrangement links TRBV10-3 to TRBJ2-7, with 9 bases lining up with TRBD1. The CDR3 extends over 13 amino acids. J gave up 6 bases and V 6 bases, and 6 bases lay outside the gene matches. CDR1 and CDR2 from the germline V gene are ENHRY and SYGVKD. The CDR3 region has the DNA TGTGCCATCAGCGGGACAGGGACTTCCGAGCAGTACTTC. Protein sequence: CAISGTGTSEQYF.

The chain carries TRBV9 and TRBJ2-3; tentative D call: TRBD2 (7 bases). This CDR3 spans 16 amino acids. Germline CDR1 reads SGDLS; CDR2 reads YYNGEE. With 4 bases removed from V and 1 base from J, the gap between germline ends came to 16 bases. For the CDR3, the DNA is TGTGCCAGCAGCAGGACAGCGGGGATTCGCACAGATACGCAGTATTTT. This gives the protein CASSRTAGIRTDTQYF.

The rearrangement joins TRBV7-9 to TRBJ2-1; 15 bases align to TRBD2. The CDR3 has 16 residues. Germline V gene lookup returns CDR1 SEHNR and CDR2 FQNEAQ (reference sequence). After removal of 5 bases from V and 7 bases from J, the junction contained 6 bases not matched to a gene. As DNA, the CDR3 is TGTGCCAGCAGCAAGGGACTAGCGGGAGGTGGGAATGAGCAGTTCTTC. Amino acids: CASSKGLAGGGNEQFF.

This chain connects TRBV5-6 to TRBJ1-5, with D possibly TRBD1 on 5 matching bases. CDR1 and CDR2 from the germline V gene are SGHDT and YYEEEE. With 0 bases removed from V and 4 bases from J, the gap between germline ends came to 5 bases. CDR3 length: 13 amino acids. The CDR3 bases are TGTGCCAGCAGCTTGGCAGGGAATCAGCCCCAGCATTTT. Its protein product is CASSLAGNQPQHF.